This TCR beta chain is from a study of blood T cell repertoires in COVID-19. Study in general: Italy, Spain and the United States were the sources of the convalescent and acute COVID-19 samples.

Sequencing used immunoSEQ multiplex PCR; TCRdb keeps in-frame clones, though not all of them. The sample shows 60,000 or so clones, around four fifths of them seen only once. The junction had 8 bases not matched to a gene; V was cut back by 1 base and J by 8 bases. The CDR3 runs to 15 residues. The germline gives CDR1 SGHDT, CDR2 YYEEEE. This sequence joins TRBV5-6 and TRBJ1-4, with 7 bases aligning to TRBD1. The sequence was collected from a woman aged 45-65 years with active or convalescent COVID-19. Sequenced material: peripheral blood. CDR3 protein: CASSLIDRAREKLFF. CDR3 nucleotides: TGTGCCAGCAGCTTGATCGACAGGGCGAGAGAAAAACTGTTTTTT.